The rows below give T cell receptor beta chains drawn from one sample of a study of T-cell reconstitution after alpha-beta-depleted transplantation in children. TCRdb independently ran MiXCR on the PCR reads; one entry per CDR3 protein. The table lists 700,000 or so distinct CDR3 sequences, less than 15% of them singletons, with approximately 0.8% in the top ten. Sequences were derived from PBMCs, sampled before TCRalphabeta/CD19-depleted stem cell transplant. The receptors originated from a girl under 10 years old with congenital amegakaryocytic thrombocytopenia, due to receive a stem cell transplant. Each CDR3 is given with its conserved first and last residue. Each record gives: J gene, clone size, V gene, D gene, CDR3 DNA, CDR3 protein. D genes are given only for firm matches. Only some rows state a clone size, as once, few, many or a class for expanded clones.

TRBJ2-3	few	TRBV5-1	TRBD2	TGCGCCAGCAGCCGACTAGCGGGAAACACAGATACGCAGTATTTT	CASSRLAGNTDTQYF
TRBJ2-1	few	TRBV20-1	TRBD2	TGCAGTGCATACACACTAGCGGGAGACCGCAATGAGCAGTTCTTC	CSAYTLAGDRNEQFF
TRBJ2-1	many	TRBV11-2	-	TGTGCCACCAACCCTAAGGCCGGCTTCGTAAATTACAATGAGCAGTTCTTC	CATNPKAGFVNYNEQFF
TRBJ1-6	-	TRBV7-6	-	TGTGCCAGCAGCTTGTACCGGAGCTCCTATAATTCACCCCTCCACTTT	CASSLYRSSYNSPLHF
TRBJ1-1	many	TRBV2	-	TGTGCCAGCCCCCCGGGGTTTAATGAAGCTTTCTTT	CASPPGFNEAFF
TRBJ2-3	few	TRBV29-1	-	TGCAGCGTTGGGGGAGGAGACACAGATACGCAGTATTTT	CSVGGGDTDTQYF
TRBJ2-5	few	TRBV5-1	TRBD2	TGCGCCAGCAGCGCCACACGGACTAGCGGGAGTCGGGAGACCCAGTACTTC	CASSATRTSGSRETQYF
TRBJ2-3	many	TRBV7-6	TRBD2	TGTGCCAGCAGCTTCTTAGCGGGAGAGGGCGCAGATACGCAGTATTTT	CASSFLAGEGADTQYF
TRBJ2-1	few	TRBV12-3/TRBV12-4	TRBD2	TGTGCCAGCAGTGCAAGCGGGAGTGCAAATGAGCAGTTCTTC	CASSASGSANEQFF
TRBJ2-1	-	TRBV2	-	TGTGCCAGCAGTGTGGGTTTCCGATCCTACAATGAGCAGTTCTTC	CASSVGFRSYNEQFF
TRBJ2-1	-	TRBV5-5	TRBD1	TGTGCCAGCAGCCTAAGGCCGGGACAGGGTCTGAGTGAGCAGTTCTTC	CASSLRPGQGLSEQFF
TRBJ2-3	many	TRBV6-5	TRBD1	TGTGCCAGCAGTCTTCCGCGGACAGGGTACGATACGCAGTATTTT	CASSLPRTGYDTQYF
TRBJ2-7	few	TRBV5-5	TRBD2	TGTGCCAGCAGCTGGGGACTAGCGGGAGCCAACTACGAGCAGTACTTC	CASSWGLAGANYEQYF